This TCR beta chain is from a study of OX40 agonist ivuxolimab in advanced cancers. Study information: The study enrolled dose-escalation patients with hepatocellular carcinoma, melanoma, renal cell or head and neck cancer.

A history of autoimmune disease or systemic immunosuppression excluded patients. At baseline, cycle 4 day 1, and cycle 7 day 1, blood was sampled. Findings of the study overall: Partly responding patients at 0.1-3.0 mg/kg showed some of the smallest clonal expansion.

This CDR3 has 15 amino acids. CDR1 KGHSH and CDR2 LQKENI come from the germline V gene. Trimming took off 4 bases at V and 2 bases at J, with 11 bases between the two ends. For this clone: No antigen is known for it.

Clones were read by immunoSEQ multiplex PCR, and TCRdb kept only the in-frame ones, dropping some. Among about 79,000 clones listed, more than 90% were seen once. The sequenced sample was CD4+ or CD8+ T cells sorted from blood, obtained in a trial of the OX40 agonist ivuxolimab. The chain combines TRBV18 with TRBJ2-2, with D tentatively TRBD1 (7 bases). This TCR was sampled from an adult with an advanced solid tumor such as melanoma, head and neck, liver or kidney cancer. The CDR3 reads CASSQQGGNTGELFF. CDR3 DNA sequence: TGTGCCAGCTCACAGCAGGGGGGCAACACCGGGGAGCTGTTTTTT.